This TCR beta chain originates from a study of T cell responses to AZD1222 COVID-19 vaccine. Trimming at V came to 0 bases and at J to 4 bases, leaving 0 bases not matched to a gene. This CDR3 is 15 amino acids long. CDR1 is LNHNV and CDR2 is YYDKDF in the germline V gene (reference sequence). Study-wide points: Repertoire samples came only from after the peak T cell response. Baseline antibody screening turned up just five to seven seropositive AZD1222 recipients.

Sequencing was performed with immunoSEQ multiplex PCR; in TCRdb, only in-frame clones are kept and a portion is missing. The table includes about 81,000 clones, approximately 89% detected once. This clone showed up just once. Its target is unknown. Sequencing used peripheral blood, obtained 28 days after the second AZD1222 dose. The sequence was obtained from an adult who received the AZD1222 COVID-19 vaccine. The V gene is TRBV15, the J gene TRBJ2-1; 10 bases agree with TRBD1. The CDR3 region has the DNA TGTGCCACCAGCAGAGAGGGACAGGGGTACAATGAGCAGTTCTTC. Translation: CATSREGQGYNEQFF.